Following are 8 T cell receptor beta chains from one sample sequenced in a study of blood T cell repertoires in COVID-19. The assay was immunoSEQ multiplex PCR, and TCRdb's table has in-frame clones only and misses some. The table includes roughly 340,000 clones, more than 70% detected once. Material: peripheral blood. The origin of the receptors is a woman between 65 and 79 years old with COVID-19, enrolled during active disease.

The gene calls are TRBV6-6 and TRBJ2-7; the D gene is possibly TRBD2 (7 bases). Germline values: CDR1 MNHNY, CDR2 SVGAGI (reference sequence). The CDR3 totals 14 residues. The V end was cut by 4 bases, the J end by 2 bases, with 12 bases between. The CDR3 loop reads CASSSGGRPYEQYF. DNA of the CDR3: TGTGCCAGCAGTTCCGGGGGGCGACCCTACGAGCAGTACTTC.

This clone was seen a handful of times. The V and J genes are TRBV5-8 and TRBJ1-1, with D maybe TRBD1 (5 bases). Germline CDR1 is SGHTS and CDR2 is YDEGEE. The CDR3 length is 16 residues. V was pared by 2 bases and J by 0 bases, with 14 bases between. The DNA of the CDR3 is TGTGCCAGCAGCTTTCGGGGGAAGACAATGAACACTGAAGCTTTCTTT. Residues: CASSFRGKTMNTEAFF.

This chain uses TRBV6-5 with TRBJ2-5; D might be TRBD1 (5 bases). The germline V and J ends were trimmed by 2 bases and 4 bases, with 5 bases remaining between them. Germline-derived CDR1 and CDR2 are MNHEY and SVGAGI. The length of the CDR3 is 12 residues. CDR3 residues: CASSYRGETQYF. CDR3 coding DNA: TGTGCCAGCAGTTACAGGGGAGAGACCCAGTACTTC.

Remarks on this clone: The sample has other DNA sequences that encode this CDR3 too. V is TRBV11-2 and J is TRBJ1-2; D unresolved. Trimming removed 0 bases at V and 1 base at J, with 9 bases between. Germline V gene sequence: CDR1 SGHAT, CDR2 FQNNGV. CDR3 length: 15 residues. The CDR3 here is CASSLEYGGNYGYTF. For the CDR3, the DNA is TGTGCCAGCAGCTTAGAATACGGCGGTAACTATGGCTACACCTTC.

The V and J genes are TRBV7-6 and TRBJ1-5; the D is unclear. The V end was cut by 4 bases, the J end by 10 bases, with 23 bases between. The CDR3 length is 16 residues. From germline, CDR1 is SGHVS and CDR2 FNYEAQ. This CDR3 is CASSSLVAGEAGPQHF. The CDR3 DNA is TGTGCCAGCAGCTCCCTAGTAGCCGGCGAGGCCGGACCCCAGCATTTT.

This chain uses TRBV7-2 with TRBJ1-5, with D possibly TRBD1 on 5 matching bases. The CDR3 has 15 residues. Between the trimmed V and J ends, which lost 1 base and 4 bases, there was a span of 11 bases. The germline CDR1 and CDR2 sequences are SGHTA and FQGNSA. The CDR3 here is CASSLGRGNNQPQHF. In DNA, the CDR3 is TGTGCCAGCAGCTTAGGTAGGGGCAATAATCAGCCCCAGCATTTT. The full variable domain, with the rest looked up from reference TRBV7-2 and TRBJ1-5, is GAGVSQSPSNKVTEKGKDVELRCDPISGHTALYWYRQSLGQGLEFLIYFQGNSAPDKSGLPSDRFSAERTGGSVSTLTIQRTQQEDSAVYLCASSLGRGNNQPQHFGDGTRLSIL.

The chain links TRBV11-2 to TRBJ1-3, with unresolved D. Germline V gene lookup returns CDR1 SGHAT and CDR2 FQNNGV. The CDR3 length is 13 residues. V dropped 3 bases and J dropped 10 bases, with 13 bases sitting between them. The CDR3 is CASSFWGDMTIYF. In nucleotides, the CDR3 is TGTGCCAGCAGCTTTTGGGGAGATATGACCATATATTTT.

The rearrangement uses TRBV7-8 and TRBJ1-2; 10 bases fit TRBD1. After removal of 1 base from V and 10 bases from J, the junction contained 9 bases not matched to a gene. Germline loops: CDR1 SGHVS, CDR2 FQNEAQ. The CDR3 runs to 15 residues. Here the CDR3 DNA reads TGTGCCAGCAGCTTAGTGGCAGGGACAGGGGAAGACTACACCTTC. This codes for CASSLVAGTGEDYTF.